These 11 T cell receptor beta chains originate from one sample sequenced in a study of cytomegalovirus exposure and HLA in healthy donors. 60 Vbeta and 13 Jbeta primers were used in PCR. Profiling relied on immunoSEQ multiplex PCR, and the TCRdb table lists in-frame clones only, not all of them. The data contain 75,000 to 95,000 clones, approximately 84% of them singletons. Sequences were obtained from PBMCs. Every receptor here comes from a man aged 18 to 30 in good health and CMV-seronegative.

The rearrangement joins TRBV28 to TRBJ1-2, with D unclear. From germline, CDR1 is MDHEN and CDR2 SYDVKM. Trimming took off 4 bases at V and 4 bases at J, with 7 bases between the two ends. The CDR3 runs 12 residues. CDR3 coding DNA: TGTGCCAGCAGTTCCCCCGGCTATGGCTACACCTTC. It is translated as CASSSPGYGYTF.

The J gene is TRBJ1-1, the V gene TRBV7-2, with TRBD1 as a possible D gene (5 bases). Germline CDR1 reads SGHTA; CDR2 reads FQGNSA. The CDR3 is 17 residues long. Trimming removed 4 bases from V and 1 base from J, with 19 bases in between. CDR3 bases: TGTGCCAGCAGCTCGTACGGGACTCCCGGGAGGAACACTGAAGCTTTCTTT. This translates into CASSSYGTPGRNTEAFF.

This chain joins TRBV27 and TRBJ1-1; 7 bases agree with TRBD1. Germline V lookup: CDR1 MNHEY, CDR2 SMNVEV (reference sequence). The V gene end was trimmed by 4 bases and the J gene end by 4 bases; junction bases not matched to a gene: 9. The CDR3 totals 15 residues. The CDR3 loop is CASSSPPPGGTEAFF. For the CDR3, the DNA is TGTGCCAGCAGTTCCCCACCACCAGGGGGCACTGAAGCTTTCTTT.

This clone was picked up a small number of times. The chain recombines TRBV7-9 with TRBJ1-1; D is perhaps TRBD1 (5 bases). There are 12 residues in the CDR3. Looked up from germline, CDR1 is SEHNR and CDR2 is FQNEAQ (reference sequence). The ends were cut back, 5 bases at V and 5 bases at J, with 9 bases in the middle. The CDR3 reads CASSTQGTEAFF. CDR3 DNA sequence: TGTGCCAGCAGCACTCAGGGTACTGAAGCTTTCTTT.

A note on this clone: This CDR3 fails to terminate in the conserved phenylalanine or tryptophan, so it likely reflects a read error. V gene TRBV30 combines with J gene TRBJ2-7, with 11 bases that match TRBD2. Germline lookup yields CDR1 GTSNPN and CDR2 SVGIG (reference sequence). V was pared by 7 bases and J by 5 bases, with 7 bases of the junction left unmatched. The CDR3 is made up of 13 amino acids. The CDR3 DNA follows: TGTGCCTCTAGGACTAGCGGGTCCCACGAGCAGTACCTC. Translated: CASRTSGSHEQYL.

This chain joins TRBV9 and TRBJ1-2; D remains unclear. The V gene lost 0 bases and the J gene lost 3 bases, with 12 bases spanning the gap. CDR3 length: 15 amino acids. Germline values: CDR1 SGDLS, CDR2 YYNGEE. This chain's CDR3 is CASSVGRADYYGYTF. The CDR3, as DNA: TGTGCCAGCAGCGTAGGGCGGGCAGACTACTATGGCTACACCTTC.

The genes are TRBV27 and TRBJ1-1, with 7 positions matching TRBD1. Germline CDR1 and CDR2: MNHEY and SMNVEV (reference sequence). The V gene end was trimmed by 5 bases and the J gene end by 4 bases; junction bases not matched to a gene: 7. The CDR3 is made up of 14 amino acids. CDR3 amino acids: CASSTGQSSTEAFF. CDR3 in DNA: TGTGCCAGCAGTACGGGACAGTCGAGCACTGAAGCTTTCTTT.

The chain joins TRBV4-1 to TRBJ1-2; no clear D gene. The CDR3 consists of 14 residues. Germline CDR1 reads MGHRA; CDR2 reads YSYEKL. V lost 1 base, J lost 7 bases, and 13 bases lay in between. The CDR3 DNA reads as TGCGCCAGCAGCCAAGTGTCCAGCGCCCGTGGCTACACCTTC. Amino acid sequence: CASSQVSSARGYTF.

This clone appeared a single time. The chain uses TRBV7-2 and TRBJ2-3; TRBD2 matches at 9 bases. The CDR3 contains 16 residues. Germline trimming cut 4 bases from V and 5 bases from J; bases unmatched to any gene: 10. CDR1 is SGHTA, CDR2 FQGNSA, per germline. The CDR3 DNA follows: TGTGCCAGCAGCTCCCGGGGTAGCGGGAGAATAGATACGCAGTATTTT. This sequence encodes CASSSRGSGRIDTQYF. The full variable domain, with the rest looked up from reference TRBV7-2 and TRBJ2-3, is GAGVSQSPSNKVTEKGKDVELRCDPISGHTALYWYRQSLGQGLEFLIYFQGNSAPDKSGLPSDRFSAERTGGSVSTLTIQRTQQEDSAVYLCASSSRGSGRIDTQYFGPGTRLTVL.

The J gene is TRBJ2-3, the V gene TRBV5-4, with TRBD2 matching over 7 bases. J lost 1 base, V lost 2 bases, and 7 bases had no gene match. CDR1 is SGHNT and CDR2 is YYREEE in the germline V gene (reference sequence). The CDR3 sequence is 16 residues long. CDR3 sequence: CASSFRRERGTDTQYF. CDR3 nucleotide sequence: TGTGCCAGCAGCTTTAGGCGGGAGAGAGGCACAGATACGCAGTATTTT. The complete variable domain, with remaining parts taken from reference TRBV5-4 and TRBJ2-3, reads ETGVTQSPTHLIKTRGQQVTLRCSSQSGHNTVSWYQQALGQGPQFIFQYYREEENGRGNFPPRFSGLQFPNYSSELNVNALELDDSALYLCASSFRRERGTDTQYFGPGTRLTVL.

The chain recombines TRBV5-4 with TRBJ2-7, with 10 bases fitting TRBD1. J lost 5 bases, V lost 3 bases, and 8 bases had no gene match. CDR1 SGHNT and CDR2 YYREEE come from the germline V gene (reference sequence). This CDR3 has 15 residues. The CDR3, as DNA: TGTGCCAGCAGCTGGACTTCGGGACAGGGGAACGAGCAGTACTTC. It yields the protein CASSWTSGQGNEQYF.